The clone carrying this TCR beta chain was picked up one time. From germline, CDR1 is SGHDN and CDR2 FVKESK. Trimming shortened V by 1 base and J by 7 bases, and 17 bases separated the two germline ends. This CDR3 has 16 amino acids. Sequencing was performed with immunoSEQ multiplex PCR; in TCRdb, only in-frame clones are kept and a portion is missing. Here the sample spans tens of thousands of clones, roughly 94% being singletons. This specimen belongs to a study of control samples from healthy donors and cancer patients. The chain combines TRBV14 with TRBJ1-5; D unclear. What was sequenced was blood. The receptor comes from a woman in her late teens or twenties in good health. CDR3 amino acids: CASSQGLVQVGQPQHF. CDR3 coding DNA: TGTGCCAGCAGCCAAGGATTAGTGCAGGTGGGACAGCCCCAGCATTTT.